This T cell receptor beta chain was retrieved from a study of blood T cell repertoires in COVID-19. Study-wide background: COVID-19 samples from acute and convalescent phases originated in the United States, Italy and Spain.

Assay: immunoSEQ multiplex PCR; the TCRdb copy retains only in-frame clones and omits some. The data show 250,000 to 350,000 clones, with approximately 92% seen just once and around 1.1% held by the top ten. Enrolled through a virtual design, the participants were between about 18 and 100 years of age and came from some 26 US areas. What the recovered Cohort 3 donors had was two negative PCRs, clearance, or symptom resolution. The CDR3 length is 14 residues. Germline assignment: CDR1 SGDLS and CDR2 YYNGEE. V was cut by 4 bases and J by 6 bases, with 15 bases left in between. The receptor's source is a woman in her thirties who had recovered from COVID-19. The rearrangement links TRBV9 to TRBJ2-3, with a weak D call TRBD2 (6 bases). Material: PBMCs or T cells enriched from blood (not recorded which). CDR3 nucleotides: TGTGCCAGCAGCCCCGGTGGAGGGCGCGATACGCAGTATTTT. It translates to CASSPGGGRDTQYF.